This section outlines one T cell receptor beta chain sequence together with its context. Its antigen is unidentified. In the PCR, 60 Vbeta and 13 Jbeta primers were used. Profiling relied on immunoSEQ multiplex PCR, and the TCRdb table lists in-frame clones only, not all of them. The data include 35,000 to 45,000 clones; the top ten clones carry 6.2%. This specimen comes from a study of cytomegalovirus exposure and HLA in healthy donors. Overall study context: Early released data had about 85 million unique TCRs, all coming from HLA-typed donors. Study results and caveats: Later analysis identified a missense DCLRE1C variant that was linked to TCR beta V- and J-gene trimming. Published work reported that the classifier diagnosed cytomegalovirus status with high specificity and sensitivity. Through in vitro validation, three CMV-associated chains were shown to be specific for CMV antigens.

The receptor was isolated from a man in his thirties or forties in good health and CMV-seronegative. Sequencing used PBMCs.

CDR3 residues: CASSLASEETQYF. The CDR3, as DNA: TGTGCCAGCAGCTTGGCTTCGGAAGAGACCCAGTACTTC. The gene calls are TRBV5-8 and TRBJ2-5; unclear D gene. The CDR3 has 13 residues. Germline assignment: CDR1 SGHTS and CDR2 YDEGEE. V was pared by 0 bases and J by 3 bases, with 6 bases between.